These 9 T cell receptor beta chains were all obtained from the same sample, sequenced in a study of cytotoxic CD8 clonotypes in ibrutinib-treated CLL. Sequenced by immunoSEQ multiplex PCR; TCRdb stores in-frame clones only, minus some. The table shows about 200,000 clones, with more than 75% occurring only once. The sample was PBMCs, taken after 12 months of ibrutinib treatment. The source of these receptors is a human donor with chronic lymphocytic leukemia.

The genes are TRBV6-1 and TRBJ2-2, with 9 bases aligning to TRBD1. There are 18 residues in the CDR3. CDR1 and CDR2 from the germline V gene are MNHNS and SASEGT. Germline trimming cut 2 bases from V and 3 bases from J; bases unmatched to any gene: 10. Written as DNA, the CDR3 is TGTGCCAGCAGTGAATCAACACGGGACAGGGCTCACACCGGGGAGCTGTTTTTT. This translates into CASSESTRDRAHTGELFF.

The genes are TRBV5-1 and TRBJ2-7; 9 bases match TRBD2. Germline V gives CDR1 SGHRS, CDR2 YFSETQ. V was clipped by 5 bases and J by 3 bases; unmatched bases: 9. The CDR3 loop spans 15 amino acids. The CDR3: CASSDGREGLYEQYF. The DNA for the CDR3 is TGCGCCAGCAGTGATGGGCGGGAGGGCCTCTACGAGCAGTACTTC.

A few counts support this clone. The chain has TRBV30 and TRBJ1-5; unclear D gene. V was trimmed by 1 base and J by 12 bases, leaving 10 bases between them. The CDR3 has 11 amino acids. CDR1 is GTSNPN, CDR2 SVGIG, per germline (reference sequence). Here the CDR3 DNA reads TGTGCCTGGAGTGCCGGACGGGACCAGCATTTT. Translation: CAWSAGRDQHF.

This chain connects TRBV5-1 to TRBJ1-2; D perhaps matches TRBD1 (6 bases). V gave up 4 bases and J gave up 1 base, with 11 bases separating them. The CDR3 is made up of 14 amino acids. Per germline, CDR1 SGHRS and CDR2 YFSETQ. CDR3: CASSTRGDNYGYTF. The CDR3 DNA sequence: TGCGCCAGCAGCACCAGGGGAGATAACTATGGCTACACCTTC.

This clone was seen once. This chain links TRBV11-2 with TRBJ1-1; TRBD1 might be the D (5 bases). V gave up 3 bases and J gave up 5 bases, with 13 bases separating them. CDR3 size: 14 residues. Germline CDR1 is SGHAT and CDR2 is FQNNGV. As DNA, the CDR3 is TGTGCCAGCAGCTTGGACACCTGGGGGACTGAAGCTTTCTTT. This gives the protein CASSLDTWGTEAFF.

The J gene is TRBJ2-1, the V gene TRBV7-8; 10 bases are shared with TRBD2. The CDR3 has 15 residues. Unmatched junction bases numbered 9, after V lost 5 bases and J lost 8 bases. Germline V CDR1 and CDR2: SGHVS, FQNEAQ. In nucleotides, the CDR3 is TGTGCCAGCAGCCTCGGGCTAGCGGGAGACTATGAGCAGTTCTTC. This sequence encodes CASSLGLAGDYEQFF.

The chain links TRBV18 to TRBJ1-2, with 10 bases identical to TRBD1. CDR1 and CDR2 (germline): KGHSH, LQKENI. V was clipped by 2 bases and J by 0 bases; unmatched bases: 0. The CDR3 has 15 residues. The CDR3 sequence is CASSPGTGANYGYTF. Written as DNA, the CDR3 is TGTGCCAGCTCACCAGGGACAGGGGCTAACTATGGCTACACCTTC.

The chain carries TRBV7-6 and TRBJ2-3; the match to TRBD1 covers 12 bases. The CDR3 runs to 16 residues. J gave up 3 bases and V 2 bases, and 3 bases lay outside the gene matches. Per germline, CDR1 SGHVS and CDR2 FNYEAQ. The CDR3 loop is CASSLRDRGLTDTQYF. Here the CDR3 DNA reads TGTGCCAGCAGCTTAAGGGACAGGGGGCTGACAGATACGCAGTATTTT.

The chain couples TRBV29-1 to TRBJ1-1; 8 bases line up with TRBD1. Germline V gene sequence: CDR1 SQVTM, CDR2 ANQGSEA. The CDR3 is made up of 16 amino acids. Trimming at V came to 6 bases and at J to 4 bases, leaving 16 bases not matched to a gene. CDR3 DNA sequence: TGCAGCGTCGAGGACAGGGCATGGACCGGATTCACTGAAGCTTTCTTT. Protein sequence: CSVEDRAWTGFTEAFF.